This T cell receptor (beta chain) was obtained from a study of CD8 T cells in Susac syndrome. cDNA came from approximately 0.5 to 1 ug RNA primed by random hexamers. The amplification used immunoSEQ multiplex PCR on TCR beta CDR3; it spanned 54 Vbeta and 13 Jbeta. Via MiXCR, TCRdb re-called the immunoSEQ multiplex PCR reads, giving one row per CDR3 protein. The sample has 300,000 to 350,000 distinct CDR3 sequences; around 90% are singletons. TEMRA cells were FACS-enriched, while CD8+ and CD4+ T cells were negatively isolated. This CDR3 region has 15 residues. Deletions cut 0 bases from V and 8 bases from J, with 15 bases between. Germline V gene sequence: CDR1 SGDLS, CDR2 YYNGEE.

The specimen was CD4+ T cells from PBMCs. The V gene is TRBV9, the J gene TRBJ2-1; unclear D gene. The source is a human donor with multiple sclerosis. CDR3 in DNA: TGTGCCAGCAGCGTAGGGAGTCGCGGAGACTATGAGCAGTTCTTC. Translating it yields CASSVGSRGDYEQFF.